Detailed here is one TCR beta chain. Generated by immunoSEQ multiplex PCR, the TCRdb table keeps only in-frame clones and is missing some. The sample has some 48,000 clones, roughly 85% seen once. This sample was included in a study of T cell responses to AZD1222 COVID-19 vaccine. CDR3 length equals 14 residues. From germline, CDR1 is WNHNN and CDR2 SYGVQD (reference sequence). Trimming shortened V by 8 bases and J by 1 base, and 11 bases separated the two germline ends. The starting material was peripheral blood, obtained 28 days after the second AZD1222 dose. V usage is TRBV10-1 and J usage is TRBJ2-2; D unresolved. The TCR sequence derives from an adult who received the AZD1222 COVID-19 vaccine. The CDR3 reads CASQDNLNTGELFF. As DNA, the CDR3 is TGCGCCAGCCAAGATAACTTGAACACCGGGGAGCTGTTTTTT.